A single sample is the source of the 23 T cell receptor beta chains below, sequenced in a study of OX40 agonist ivuxolimab in advanced cancers. Repertoires were generated with immunoSEQ multiplex PCR, while TCRdb's copy carries only in-frame clones and drops some. The sample holds about 82,000 clones, over 85% seen once. This material consisted of CD4+ or CD8+ T cells sorted from blood, taken in a trial of the OX40 agonist ivuxolimab. These receptors came from an adult with an advanced solid tumor such as melanoma, head and neck, liver or kidney cancer.

The rearrangement uses TRBV7-2 and TRBJ1-3; D not certain. V lost 2 bases, J lost 1 base, and 12 bases lay in between. This CDR3 spans 16 amino acids. CDR1 is SGHTA and CDR2 is FQGNSA in the germline V gene. The CDR3 DNA follows: TGTGCCAGCAGCTTAAGCGTGATCCAGTCTGGAAACACCATATATTTT. Amino acids: CASSLSVIQSGNTIYF.

The chain is built from TRBV6-6 and TRBJ2-5; tentatively, D is TRBD2 (5 bases). This CDR3 is built from 15 residues. CDR1 and CDR2 from the germline V gene are MNHNY and SVGAGI (reference sequence). V was trimmed by 6 bases and J by 2 bases, leaving 16 bases between them. The CDR3 protein is CASRLFRERQETQYF. The CDR3 DNA sequence: TGTGCCAGCAGGTTGTTTAGGGAGAGGCAAGAGACCCAGTACTTC.

The chain uses TRBV6-6 and TRBJ2-5, with TRBD1 identical over 9 bases. The CDR3 has 16 residues. CDR1 and CDR2 (germline): MNHNY, SVGAGI (reference sequence). The trim removed 5 bases at V and 1 base at J, leaving 8 bases unmatched. In DNA, the CDR3 is TGTGCCAGCAGTAAACCACAGGGGGCGCCCCAAGAGACCCAGTACTTC. Translated, it gives CASSKPQGAPQETQYF.

This chain links TRBV28 with TRBJ1-5; TRBD1 aligns across 7 bases. Germline assignment: CDR1 MDHEN and CDR2 SYDVKM. Germline trimming cut 5 bases from V and 5 bases from J; bases unmatched to any gene: 6. This CDR3 is built from 14 residues. CDR3 sequence: CASSRAGGHQPQHF. Here the CDR3 DNA reads TGTGCCAGCAGTAGGGCAGGGGGTCATCAGCCCCAGCATTTT.

The chain carries TRBV19 and TRBJ2-5; a possible D gene is TRBD2 (5 bases). Germline CDR1 is LNHDA and CDR2 is SQIVND (reference sequence). The ends were cut back, 4 bases at V and 5 bases at J, with 20 bases in the middle. This CDR3 has 16 amino acids. For the CDR3, the DNA is TGTGCCAGTAGTAGTCCCCCAAGCGGTGGGCGGGAGACCCAGTACTTC. This encodes CASSSPPSGGRETQYF.

The chain uses TRBV11-2 and TRBJ1-2; maybe TRBD1 (5 bases). V was pared by 5 bases and J by 2 bases, with 15 bases between. The germline CDR1 and CDR2 sequences are SGHAT and FQNNGV. The CDR3 has 15 amino acids. The CDR3 sequence: CASSPPGTINYGYTF. The CDR3 bases are TGTGCCAGCAGCCCCCCAGGGACCATAAACTATGGCTACACCTTC.

CDR3 DNA sequence: TGTGCCAGCAGTCCAATGCGGTCTAGCGGAACCCAAGAGACCCAGTACTTC. This gives the protein CASSPMRSSGTQETQYF. The rearrangement links TRBV27 to TRBJ2-5; 7 positions agree with TRBD2. The germline CDR1 and CDR2 sequences are MNHEY and SMNVEV (reference sequence). The junction had 13 bases not matched to a gene; V was cut back by 5 bases and J by 1 base. The CDR3 is 17 amino acids.

The rearrangement uses TRBV7-8 and TRBJ2-3, with TRBD2 as a possible D gene (6 bases). V lost 5 bases and J 1 base, leaving 10 bases between the germline ends. CDR1 is SGHVS and CDR2 is FQNEAQ in the germline V gene. This CDR3 has 14 residues. Here the CDR3 DNA reads TGTGCCAGCAGCCGTGGCGGGGGCACAGATACGCAGTATTTT. This codes for CASSRGGGTDTQYF.

The rearrangement uses TRBV29-1 and TRBJ2-7; 8 bases align to TRBD1. The CDR3 loop spans 12 amino acids. The J segment lost 6 bases and the V segment lost 6 bases, leaving 7 bases of the junction unmatched. The germline V gene encodes CDR1 SQVTM and CDR2 ANQGSEA. The CDR3 here is CSVAQGDGEQYF. The CDR3 DNA is TGCAGCGTCGCACAGGGGGACGGCGAGCAGTACTTC.

This chain joins TRBV7-8 and TRBJ2-2, with 9 bases aligning to TRBD1. This CDR3 has 15 residues. Germline V CDR1 and CDR2: SGHVS, FQNEAQ. J lost 6 bases, V lost 6 bases, and 8 bases had no gene match. CDR3 in DNA: TGTGCCAGCAGGGGTACCGGGACAGGGTCCGGGGAGCTGTTTTTT. This sequence encodes CASRGTGTGSGELFF.

The sample holds one count of this clone. The rearrangement uses TRBV28 and TRBJ2-5, with no clear D. This CDR3 has 13 residues. Trimming removed 2 bases from V and 4 bases from J, with 8 bases in between. Germline loops: CDR1 MDHEN, CDR2 SYDVKM. CDR3 DNA: TGTGCCAGCAGTTTAGGGTGGCGAGAGACCCAGTACTTC. Amino acids: CASSLGWRETQYF. The variable domain in full, completed from reference TRBV28 and TRBJ2-5, reads DVKVTQSSRYLVKRTGEKVFLECVQDMDHENMFWYRQDPGLGLRLIYFSYDVKMKEKGDIPEGYSVSREKKERFSLILESASTNQTSMYLCASSLGWRETQYFGPGTRLLVL.

The chain recombines TRBV10-3 with TRBJ2-7; D might be TRBD2 (7 bases). The CDR3 has 16 amino acids. Per the germline V gene, CDR1 is ENHRY and CDR2 is SYGVKD. Trimming cost V 4 bases and J 0 bases, with 16 bases left between them. The CDR3 spells CAISGISRGPSYEQYF. CDR3 sequence (DNA): TGTGCCATCAGTGGTATCTCGCGGGGGCCCTCCTACGAGCAGTACTTC.

V and J are TRBV7-9 and TRBJ2-1, with 10 bases lining up with TRBD2. V lost 0 bases and J lost 4; bases outside the gene matches: 9. The CDR3 has 18 amino acids. Germline CDR1 is SEHNR and CDR2 is FQNEAQ (reference sequence). DNA for the CDR3: TGTGCCAGCAGCTTAGCCGTCGGTGCTAGCGGGGGTTACAATGAGCAGTTCTTC. It specifies CASSLAVGASGGYNEQFF.

CDR3 residues: CASSSGQGREKLFF. CDR3 in DNA: TGTGCCAGCAGTTCGGGACAGGGGCGGGAAAAACTGTTTTTT. This chain links TRBV6-5 with TRBJ1-4; TRBD1 agrees at 10 bases. The CDR3 is 14 residues long. With V trimmed by 4 bases and J by 8 bases, 4 bases remained unmatched. In germline, CDR1 is MNHEY, CDR2 SVGAGI.

The chain has TRBV6-5 and TRBJ1-1; possibly TRBD1 for D (5 bases). Between the trimmed V and J ends, which lost 5 bases and 0 bases, there was a span of 13 bases. The CDR3 sequence is 15 residues long. CDR1 MNHEY and CDR2 SVGAGI come from the germline V gene. CDR3 DNA: TGTGCCAGCAGTCGGGGGGACGGATTGAACACTGAAGCTTTCTTT. Translated, it gives CASSRGDGLNTEAFF.

The genes are TRBV2 and TRBJ1-2; no clear D. Germline lookup yields CDR1 SNHLY and CDR2 FYNNEI. The V end lost 3 bases, the J end lost 8 bases, and 10 bases lay between the germline ends. The length of the CDR3 is 12 residues. The CDR3 region is CASSDGIKGYTF. The DNA for the CDR3 is TGTGCCAGCAGTGACGGCATTAAGGGCTACACCTTC.

The count of this clone is one. The V and J genes are TRBV19 and TRBJ2-1; the D gene is possibly TRBD1 (7 bases). The CDR3 runs 13 residues. Trimming left V 6 bases short and J 9 bases short, with 15 bases between. CDR1 and CDR2 (germline): LNHDA, SQIVND (reference sequence). The CDR3 sequence: CASSLGGGGEQFF. CDR3 nucleotide sequence: TGTGCCAGTAGCCTTGGAGGGGGCGGTGAGCAGTTCTTC.

The chain joins TRBV27 to TRBJ1-6; D not resolved. The CDR3 contains 15 residues. CDR1 and CDR2 (germline): MNHEY, SMNVEV (reference sequence). The V and J ends lost 3 bases and 7 bases respectively, with 13 bases between them. DNA for the CDR3: TGTGCCAGCAGTTTTAATAAGAACGTGAATTCACCCCTCCACTTT. Translation gives CASSFNKNVNSPLHF.

The rearrangement links TRBV25-1 to TRBJ2-5, with TRBD1 identical over 11 bases. V shed 4 bases and J 2 bases; nucleotides not matched to a gene: 3. Germline V gene lookup returns CDR1 MGHDK and CDR2 SYGVNS. This CDR3 region has 15 residues. The CDR3 region is CASSGTGGWQETQYF. The CDR3 DNA reads TGTGCCAGCAGTGGGACAGGGGGCTGGCAAGAGACCCAGTACTTC.

The chain employs TRBV27 and TRBJ1-1, with D possibly matching TRBD1 (5 bases). Per germline, CDR1 MNHEY and CDR2 SMNVEV (reference sequence). V gave up 2 bases and J gave up 2 bases, with 15 bases separating them. CDR3 length: 16 amino acids. In DNA, the CDR3 is TGTGCCAGCAGTTTAACCAAGACAGCCCCCAACACTGAAGCTTTCTTT. This encodes CASSLTKTAPNTEAFF.

This clone has just one count. The chain recombines TRBV19 with TRBJ1-1, with 8 nucleotides matching TRBD1. Looked up from germline, CDR1 is LNHDA and CDR2 is SQIVND (reference sequence). Germline trimming cut 6 bases from V and 0 bases from J; bases unmatched to any gene: 6. The CDR3 totals 15 residues. The CDR3 here is CASSPQGGMNTEAFF. The CDR3 region has the DNA TGTGCCAGTAGCCCACAGGGGGGGATGAACACTGAAGCTTTCTTT.

The V call is TRBV5-6, the J call TRBJ1-4; no reliable D call. Per germline, CDR1 SGHDT and CDR2 YYEEEE. This CDR3 has 14 amino acids. Trimming took off 0 bases at V and 6 bases at J, with 9 bases between the two ends. CDR3 sequence reads: CASSLGGRYEKLFF. DNA for the CDR3: TGTGCCAGCAGCTTGGGGGGAAGATATGAAAAACTGTTTTTT.

This clone was seen just once. The chain is built from TRBV5-1 and TRBJ2-7; 8 nucleotides match TRBD1. The CDR3 loop spans 15 amino acids. CDR1 is SGHRS and CDR2 is YFSETQ in the germline V gene. The junction had 8 bases not matched to a gene; V was cut back by 4 bases and J by 2 bases. Written as DNA, the CDR3 is TGCGCCAGCAGCCCTGGACAGGGAATGACCTACGAGCAGTACTTC. Its translation is CASSPGQGMTYEQYF.